These 22 T cell receptor beta chains were sequenced from one sample in a study of T-cell memory formation after mild COVID-19. TCRdb analysed the 5' RACE reads with MiXCR anew, one entry per CDR3 protein. The table has approximately 100,000 distinct CDR3 sequences, nearly 25% seen once. The sequencing sample was made of PBMCs or a T cell subset sorted from them (not recorded which). The receptors shown here come from a man in his late teens or twenties who had mild COVID-19 (a few samples of this study predate the infection). Cell type and time point are not known.

This clonotype turned up a few times. The chain links TRBV6-2 or TRBV6-3 to TRBJ2-3, with D perhaps TRBD2 (6 bases). V lost 4 bases and J lost 7, with 21 bases in between. The CDR3 totals 16 residues. The germline V gene has CDR1 MNHEY and CDR2 SVGEGT. CDR3 protein: CASSWWDSKGPNTQYF. The DNA for the CDR3 is TGTGCCAGCAGTTGGTGGGACTCGAAGGGACCGAATACGCAGTATTTT.

This clonotype turned up a few times. The chain has TRBV12-3 or TRBV12-4 and TRBJ2-1; TRBD2 aligns across 13 bases. Trimming at V came to 7 bases and at J to 6 bases, leaving 9 bases not matched to a gene. The CDR3 sequence is 16 residues long. Written as DNA, the CDR3 is TGTGCCAGCACCACTAGCGGGGGGGCCGTCAGCAATGAGCAGTTCTTC. It yields the protein CASTTSGGAVSNEQFF.

The genes are TRBV4-1 and TRBJ2-7; D not certain. Trimming stripped 3 bases from V and 0 bases from J, with 12 bases between. Looked up from germline, CDR1 is MGHRA and CDR2 is YSYEKL. The CDR3 extends over 15 amino acids. The CDR3 DNA reads TGCGCCAGCAGCCAGTCTGGCTACAGCTCCTACGAGCAGTACTTC. Its translation is CASSQSGYSSYEQYF.

The table lists this clonotype with a few counts. This chain joins TRBV12-3 or TRBV12-4 and TRBJ2-3, with D uncertain. The CDR3 has 12 amino acids. The ends were cut back, 4 bases at V and 6 bases at J, with 8 bases in the middle. CDR3 loop: CASSSRLDTQYF. The CDR3 nucleotides are TGTGCCAGCAGTTCGAGGTTGGATACGCAGTATTTT.

This clonotype was detected once. The rearrangement joins TRBV11-2 to TRBJ1-2; maybe TRBD1 (5 bases). Germline V gene data show CDR1 as SGHAT and CDR2 as FQNNGV. V lost 1 base to trimming and J lost 0 bases, with 9 bases between them. The CDR3 covers 15 residues. The CDR3 is CASSLGGGANYGYTF. The CDR3 DNA is TGTGCCAGCAGCTTAGGGGGGGGAGCTAACTATGGCTACACCTTC.

The V and J genes are TRBV4-1 and TRBJ2-2; 7 bases align to TRBD2. CDR3 length equals 17 residues. Germline V gene lookup returns CDR1 MGHRA and CDR2 YSYEKL. Trimming at V came to 4 bases and at J to 2 bases, leaving 10 bases not matched to a gene. Here the CDR3 reads CASSLSFRDYNTGELFF. CDR3 nucleotide sequence: TGCGCCAGCAGCCTTTCTTTCCGGGACTACAACACCGGGGAGCTGTTTTTT.

This clonotype has a handful of counts. This rearrangement joins TRBV25-1 to TRBJ2-4; maybe TRBD1 (5 bases). V was pared by 2 bases and J by 7 bases, with 6 bases between. Looked up from germline, CDR1 is MGHDK and CDR2 is SYGVNS. The CDR3 has 12 amino acids. The CDR3 protein is CASSEQGNIQYF. CDR3 DNA: TGTGCCAGCAGTGAACAGGGTAACATTCAGTACTTC.

This clonotype was counted a few times. The chain recombines TRBV7-9 with TRBJ2-4, with 9 bases that match TRBD1. The CDR3 runs to 13 residues. Looked up from germline, CDR1 is SEHNR and CDR2 is FQNEAQ (reference sequence). V trimming: 5 bases; J trimming: 14 bases; junction bases outside the gene matches: 10. The DNA for the CDR3 is TGTGCCAGCAGCCCCGGGACAGGGACCGGGAAGTACTTC. This translates into CASSPGTGTGKYF.

This clonotype was found a few times. This chain joins TRBV4-3 and TRBJ2-5; 9 bases are shared with TRBD1. The V segment lost 0 bases and the J segment 4 bases; nucleotides outside the gene matches: 9. CDR1 and CDR2 (germline): LGHNA, YSLEER. The CDR3 is 17 amino acids. CDR3 protein: CASSQELPGQGRETQYF. For the CDR3, the DNA is TGCGCCAGCAGCCAAGAGTTACCGGGACAGGGTCGAGAGACCCAGTACTTC.

This rearrangement joins TRBV4-3 to TRBJ2-3, with a weak D call TRBD2 (6 bases). The CDR3 consists of 13 residues. V lost 0 bases, J lost 11 bases, and 12 bases lay in between. The germline CDR1 and CDR2 sequences are LGHNA and YSLEER. The CDR3 spells CASSQDGGTEQYF. DNA for the CDR3: TGCGCCAGCAGCCAAGATGGGGGGACTGAGCAGTATTTT.

The gene calls are TRBV5-6 and TRBJ2-3; the D gene is possibly TRBD2 (5 bases). The CDR3 covers 16 residues. Germline loops: CDR1 SGHDT, CDR2 YYEEEE. The germline V and J ends were trimmed by 0 bases and 3 bases, with 14 bases remaining between them. CDR3 sequence reads: CASSLDGVGRTDTQYF. CDR3 nucleotide sequence: TGTGCCAGCAGCTTGGACGGGGTAGGCCGGACAGATACGCAGTATTTT.

This clonotype has more than one count but fewer than ten. V gene TRBV20-1 combines with J gene TRBJ2-3, with TRBD2 as a possible D gene (7 bases). Trimming pared 3 bases from V and 2 bases from J, leaving 21 bases between. Germline V gene data show CDR1 as DFQATT and CDR2 as SNEGSKA (reference sequence). This CDR3 is 17 amino acids long. CDR3 DNA: TGCAGTGCTAGGTCCGCTGGGGGGGCCCTAATCACAGATACGCAGTATTTT. It codes for CSARSAGGALITDTQYF.

At least ten counts were recorded for this clonotype. The chain has TRBV29-1 and TRBJ1-2; the D is unclear. The CDR3 covers 13 residues. Trimming took off 7 bases at V and 5 bases at J, with 17 bases between the two ends. The V gene's germline CDR1 is SQVTM and CDR2 ANQGSEA. CDR3 sequence reads: CSDREGALYGYTF. The CDR3, as DNA: TGCAGCGACCGAGAAGGAGCCCTATATGGCTACACCTTC. Complete variable domain (other parts from reference TRBV29-1 and TRBJ1-2): SAVISQKPSRDICQRGTSLTIQCQVDSQVTMMFWYRQQPGQSLTLIATANQGSEATYESGFVIDKFPISRPNLTFSTLTVSNMSPEDSSIYLCSDREGALYGYTFGSGTRLTVV.

This clonotype was detected ten times or more. The chain has TRBV6-5 and TRBJ2-2, with D maybe TRBD1 (6 bases). This CDR3 region has 15 residues. From germline, CDR1 is MNHEY and CDR2 SVGAGI. Trimming cost V 6 bases and J 4 bases, with 15 bases left between them. The CDR3 DNA reads as TGTGCCAGCAGCCCAGGGGTTCCGGCCACCGGGGAGCTGTTTTTT. Its protein is CASSPGVPATGELFF.

This clonotype was observed a few times. The chain recombines TRBV5-5 with TRBJ1-5; D remains ambiguous. The length of the CDR3 is 14 residues. Trimming shortened V by 4 bases and J by 4 bases, and 12 bases separated the two germline ends. Germline V gene data show CDR1 as SGHKS and CDR2 as YYEKEE (reference sequence). Written as DNA, the CDR3 is TGTGCCAGCAGCCTCGGTAGCCGAAATCAGCCCCAGCATTTT. Its protein product is CASSLGSRNQPQHF.

This chain uses TRBV24-1 with TRBJ1-5; 8 bases match TRBD1. This CDR3 comprises 16 residues. The germline V gene has CDR1 KGHDR and CDR2 SFDVKD. The J segment lost 5 bases and the V segment lost 2 bases, leaving 7 bases of the junction unmatched. CDR3 residues: CATSDSLQGDHQPQHF. The DNA of the CDR3 is TGTGCCACCAGTGATTCCCTACAGGGGGATCATCAGCCCCAGCATTTT.

This sequence joins TRBV7-9 and TRBJ2-3; TRBD1 matches 11 bases. Germline-derived CDR1 and CDR2 are SEHNR and FQNEAQ (reference sequence). The trim removed 5 bases at V and 0 bases at J, leaving 7 bases unmatched. The CDR3 contains 17 residues. This CDR3 reads CASSAGQGARSTDTQYF. In DNA form, the CDR3 reads TGTGCCAGCAGCGCCGGACAGGGGGCACGTAGCACAGATACGCAGTATTTT. Complete variable domain (other parts from reference TRBV7-9 and TRBJ2-3): DTGVSQNPRHKITKRGQNVTFRCDPISEHNRLYWYRQTLGQGPEFLTYFQNEAQLEKSRLLSDRFSAERPKGSFSTLEIQRTEQGDSAMYLCASSAGQGARSTDTQYFGPGTRLTVL.

There are a few counts of this clonotype. This chain uses TRBV7-9 with TRBJ2-1; no firm D call. V lost 5 bases and J 2 bases, leaving 13 bases between the germline ends. The CDR3 is 15 amino acids. CDR1 SEHNR and CDR2 FQNEAQ come from the germline V gene (reference sequence). CDR3 sequence: CASSPEFSTYNEQFF. DNA for the CDR3: TGTGCCAGCAGCCCAGAGTTTTCCACCTACAATGAGCAGTTCTTC.

This clonotype showed up just a few times. The rearrangement joins TRBV4-3 to TRBJ1-1, with D perhaps TRBD1 (5 bases). The germline V gene encodes CDR1 LGHNA and CDR2 YSLEER. This CDR3 contains 14 residues. Trimming cost V 0 bases and J 5 bases, with 10 bases left between them. The CDR3 protein is CASSQESEGTEAFF. In nucleotides, the CDR3 is TGCGCCAGCAGCCAAGAATCGGAGGGGACTGAAGCTTTCTTT.

This chain links TRBV4-1 with TRBJ1-1; D gene unclear. Germline CDR1 MGHRA, CDR2 YSYEKL. This CDR3 comprises 14 residues. The V gene lost 1 base and the J gene lost 6 bases, with 12 bases spanning the gap. In DNA, the CDR3 is TGCGCCAGCAGCCAAGCGGGATTGGGCTCTGAAGCTTTCTTT. Amino acids: CASSQAGLGSEAFF.

The genes are TRBV7-6 and TRBJ2-1; D unclear. This CDR3 is built from 13 residues. V gave up 3 bases and J gave up 8 bases, with 11 bases separating them. Germline CDR1 and CDR2: SGHVS and FNYEAQ. CDR3 DNA sequence: TGTGCCAGCAGCTTGGTTGGGCTAGATGAGCAGTTCTTC. Amino acid sequence: CASSLVGLDEQFF.

The chain links TRBV7-9 to TRBJ2-3, with a weak D call TRBD2 (6 bases). Trimming removed 4 bases at V and 2 bases at J, with 19 bases between. The CDR3 has 17 amino acids. Per germline, CDR1 SEHNR and CDR2 FQNEAQ (reference sequence). CDR3 region: CASSSAGTLKITDTQYF. The CDR3 nucleotides read TGTGCCAGCAGCTCTGCCGGGACTTTAAAGATCACAGATACGCAGTATTTT.